The rows below give T cell receptor beta chains drawn from one sample of a study of T cell responses to AZD1222 COVID-19 vaccine. TCRdb keeps only in-frame clones here, not all; method: immunoSEQ multiplex PCR. This sample has 85,000 to 130,000 clones, with roughly 91% found just once. The source was peripheral blood, collected on day 0 of AZD1222 vaccination. The receptor source for this set is an adult in good health. CDR3s include the opening cysteine and the closing phenylalanine or tryptophan. A D gene is named only where the DNA matches it firmly. Rows may omit the clone size; those that give it use once, few, many or a size class.

TRBD2	TRBV5-1	TRBJ2-5	NA	17	TGCGCCAGCAGCTTGGGCAGGGCTAGCGGGGGAACTTCGACCCAGTACTTC	CASSLGRASGGTSTQYF
NA	TRBV15	TRBJ2-2	NA	15	TGTGCCACCAGCAGAGATCGTCTGAACACCGGGGAGCTGTTTTTT	CATSRDRLNTGELFF
NA	TRBV5-5	TRBJ1-1	NA	13	TGTGCCAGCAGCTTGAACCCGGGGGGAGAAGCTTTCTTT	CASSLNPGGEAFF
TRBD1	TRBV2	TRBJ2-1	NA	17	TGTGCCAGCAGTCCTCGGACAGGGCCGAGACTATATGATGAGCAGTTCTTC	CASSPRTGPRLYDEQFF
TRBD2	TRBV24-1	TRBJ2-5	many	14	TGTGCCACGTCGCGGGGGAGCTTCCAAGAGACCCAGTACTTC	CATSRGSFQETQYF
NA	TRBV3-1/TRBV3-2	TRBJ1-1	few	13	TGTGCCAGCAGCCAAAGGGCGAGCGACCTAGCTTTCTTT	CASSQRASDLAFF
NA	TRBV30	TRBJ2-3	NA	15	TGTGCCTGGATGAGAAGCGGGTGGAGCACAGATACGCAGTATTTT	CAWMRSGWSTDTQYF
TRBD1	TRBV29-1	TRBJ1-1	NA	14	TGCAGCGTTGCCGGGGACAGGGAGAACACTGAAGCTTTCTTT	CSVAGDRENTEAFF
TRBD1	TRBV2	TRBJ1-2	NA	13	TGTGCCAGCAAGGACAGGGCTAACTATGGCTACACCTTC	CASKDRANYGYTF
NA	TRBV27	TRBJ1-3	NA	15	TGTGCCAGCAGCCTACAGCATAGCTCTGGAAACACCATATATTTT	CASSLQHSSGNTIYF
TRBD2	TRBV10-3	TRBJ2-2	few	19	TGTGCCATCAGTGACGGGGTTTCTGGGACTACAGAAAAGGTGGGGGAGCTGTTTTTT	CAISDGVSGTTEKVGELFF
NA	TRBV10-2	TRBJ2-7	NA	13	TGCGCCAGCCCCAGGACCTACTCCTACGAGCAGTACTTC	CASPRTYSYEQYF
NA	TRBV30	TRBJ1-2	NA	12	TGTGCCTGGACAGGAGGCAACTATGGCTACACCTTC	CAWTGGNYGYTF
NA	TRBV5-6	TRBJ1-3	NA	13	TGTGCCAGCAGCTTGGTACCGGGAAACACCATATATTTT	CASSLVPGNTIYF
NA	TRBV18	TRBJ1-2	NA	14	TGTGCCAGCTCAGAGGGGCAAGGGGACTATGGCTACACCTTC	CASSEGQGDYGYTF
NA	TRBV7-2	TRBJ2-1	once	13	TGTGCCAGCAGCTTAGAGGAGAACAATGAGCAGTTCTTC	CASSLEENNEQFF
NA	TRBV2	TRBJ1-1	NA	14	TGTGCCAGCAGTGAGGGACTCCCGAACACTGAAGCTTTCTTT	CASSEGLPNTEAFF
TRBD1	TRBV2	TRBJ1-5	NA	15	TGTGCCAGCAAGGGACAGGGGCCCCTCAATCAGCCCCAGCATTTT	CASKGQGPLNQPQHF
NA	TRBV6-5	TRBJ2-5	NA	14	TGTGCCAGCAGTTACGGGAGAGGGCGGGAGACCCAGTACTTC	CASSYGRGRETQYF
NA	TRBV4-2	TRBJ1-1	NA	15	TGTGCCAGCAGCCAAGATACCATCTGGAACACTGAAGCTTTCTTT	CASSQDTIWNTEAFF
NA	TRBV12-3/TRBV12-4	TRBJ1-5	NA	12	TGTGCCAGCAGGCAAGGGGAACAGCCCCAGCATTTT	CASRQGEQPQHF
NA	TRBV24-1	TRBJ1-2	NA	13	TGTGCCACCAGTGGACACAGGGACTATGGCTACACCTTC	CATSGHRDYGYTF
TRBD2	TRBV3-1/TRBV3-2	TRBJ2-1	NA	16	TGTGCCAGCAGCCTCAATTTGTTAGCGGGAGGCAATGAGCAGTTCTTC	CASSLNLLAGGNEQFF
TRBD1	TRBV6-5	TRBJ1-4	once	15	TGTGCCAGCAGCTCCTGGGGGACAGGGATTGAAAAACTGTTTTTT	CASSSWGTGIEKLFF
NA	TRBV29-1	TRBJ1-1	many	15	TGCAGCGTTGAACCCCGGGGAACCTTTAACACTGAAGCTTTCTTT	CSVEPRGTFNTEAFF
NA	TRBV6-5	TRBJ1-1	NA	12	TGTGCCAGCAGCGGGAAGAACACTGAAGCTTTCTTT	CASSGKNTEAFF
TRBD1	TRBV5-1	TRBJ1-2	NA	13	TGCGCCAGCAGCTTTCCAGGGGGCAATGGCTACACCTTC	CASSFPGGNGYTF
TRBD2	TRBV19	TRBJ2-7	NA	13	TGTGCCACCACGGCGGGAGAGGGTTACGAGCAGTACTTC	CATTAGEGYEQYF
TRBD1	TRBV9	TRBJ1-6	NA	14	TGTGCCAGCAGCGCCGGGACAGGGACTTCTCCCCTCCACTTT	CASSAGTGTSPLHF
NA	TRBV19	TRBJ2-7	NA	14	TGTGCCAGTAGTATAGAATCGAACTCCTACGAGCAGTACTTC	CASSIESNSYEQYF
NA	TRBV15	TRBJ1-3	few	16	TGTGCCACCAGCAGAGATAGGGTCCGCTCTGGAAACACCATATATTTT	CATSRDRVRSGNTIYF
NA	TRBV10-3	TRBJ1-1	NA	12	TGTGCCATCAGTGTGGGGGACACTGAAGCTTTCTTT	CAISVGDTEAFF
NA	TRBV7-8	TRBJ1-2	once	16	TGTGCCAGCAGCTTAGGCCGAGCCCCAGCGGGCTATGGCTACACCTTC	CASSLGRAPAGYGYTF
NA	TRBV12-5	TRBJ2-1	NA	15	TGTGCTAGTGGCCCTTCCAGGGTGTCCTACAATGAGCAGTTCTTC	CASGPSRVSYNEQFF
NA	TRBV9	TRBJ1-1	NA	16	TGTGCCAGCAGCGCGGGCGGGGGCAGCAAGAACACTGAAGCTTTCTTT	CASSAGGGSKNTEAFF
TRBD1	TRBV19	TRBJ1-2	NA	15	TGTGCCAGTAGTCTTCAGGGGGCCCGGGACTATGGCTACACCTTC	CASSLQGARDYGYTF
TRBD2	TRBV4-1	TRBJ2-1	NA	14	TGCGCCAGCAGCCAAGGGTTGGGACTAGCGGGGAGGTTCTTC	CASSQGLGLAGRFF
NA	TRBV5-1	TRBJ2-3	NA	15	TGCGCCAGCAGCTTGGGGTACTCAACCACAGATACGCAGTATTTT	CASSLGYSTTDTQYF
TRBD2	TRBV11-2	TRBJ2-1	NA	15	TGTGCCAGCAGCACCGGGACTAGCAGTCGCAATGAGCAGTTCTTC	CASSTGTSSRNEQFF
NA	TRBV3-1/TRBV3-2	TRBJ1-4	NA	16	TGTGCCAGCAGCCAAGAAGTCAGGCAGTGGAATGAAAAACTGTTTTTT	CASSQEVRQWNEKLFF
TRBD2	TRBV5-5	TRBJ2-1	NA	14	TGTGCCAGCAGCTGGGGGGGTAGCGGTGGTGAGCAGTTCTTC	CASSWGGSGGEQFF
NA	TRBV5-8	TRBJ1-5	few	12	TGTGCCAGACCGGGCCTTTATCAGCCCCAGCATTTT	CARPGLYQPQHF
TRBD1	TRBV29-1	TRBJ1-1	NA	12	TGCAGCGTCGGGGACAGGCTCACTGAAGCTTTCTTT	CSVGDRLTEAFF
TRBD1	TRBV2	TRBJ1-1	once	16	TGTGCCAGCAGTGAATATGGAGGGGGCGTGGGGACTGAAGCTTTCTTT	CASSEYGGGVGTEAFF
NA	TRBV6-5	TRBJ1-1	few	13	TGTGCCAGCAGTTATTGGGGGAGCACTGAAGCTTTCTTT	CASSYWGSTEAFF
NA	TRBV11-3	TRBJ2-2	NA	16	TGTGCCAGCAGCTTAGGTCTTCAGACTAACACCGGGGAGCTGTTTTTT	CASSLGLQTNTGELFF
NA	TRBV6-5	TRBJ1-2	once	11	TGTGCCAGCAGAAGGACGGGGGGCTACACCTTC	CASRRTGGYTF
TRBD1	TRBV18	TRBJ1-3	NA	17	TGTGCCAGCTCACCACCGGGACAGGGGGCGCCTGGAAACACCATATATTTT	CASSPPGQGAPGNTIYF
TRBD2	TRBV18	TRBJ2-3	NA	17	TGTGCCAGCTCACCACCGATACTAGCGGGAAACACAGATACGCAGTATTTT	CASSPPILAGNTDTQYF
NA	TRBV15	TRBJ1-6	NA	15	TGTGCCACCAGCAGAGATCGTGACAGGATATTGACCCTCCACTTT	CATSRDRDRILTLHF
NA	TRBV3-1/TRBV3-2	TRBJ1-1	NA	12	TGTGCCAGCACCTCAGGCTTCGGTGAAGCTTTCTTT	CASTSGFGEAFF
NA	TRBV4-1	TRBJ2-1	NA	16	TGCGCCAGCAGCCAAGATCGTCGGGCTCCCTACAATGAGCAGTTCTTC	CASSQDRRAPYNEQFF
NA	TRBV7-7	TRBJ2-3	NA	15	TGTGCCAGCAGCTTAGCGGCGGGGAGCACAGATACGCAGTATTTT	CASSLAAGSTDTQYF
NA	TRBV3-1/TRBV3-2	TRBJ2-4	once	13	TGTGCCAGCAGCCGAGGACGACGGAACATTCAGTACTTC	CASSRGRRNIQYF
NA	TRBV5-4	TRBJ1-6	NA	14	TGTGCCAGCGGAAGGGACAACTATAATTCACCCCTCCACTTT	CASGRDNYNSPLHF
NA	TRBV7-9	TRBJ2-7	NA	13	TGTGCCAGCAGCTTTGGGGGGATCTACGAGCAGTACTTC	CASSFGGIYEQYF
TRBD1	TRBV3-1/TRBV3-2	TRBJ2-7	NA	17	TGTGCCAGCAGCCTTGGCGGGACAGGGTCTATGAACTACGAGCAGTACTTC	CASSLGGTGSMNYEQYF
NA	TRBV5-8	TRBJ2-6	once	15	TGTGCCAGCAGCTTGAGCGGAATTGGGGCCAACGTCCTGACTTTC	CASSLSGIGANVLTF
TRBD2	TRBV13	TRBJ2-5	NA	15	TGTGCCAGCAGCCGGACTAGCGGGTACCAAGAGACCCAGTACTTC	CASSRTSGYQETQYF
TRBD1	TRBV6-8	TRBJ2-7	NA	19	TGTGCCAGCAGTTACCTCAGGGCAGGGGGCGCTACTCGGGACTACGAGCAGTACTTC	CASSYLRAGGATRDYEQYF